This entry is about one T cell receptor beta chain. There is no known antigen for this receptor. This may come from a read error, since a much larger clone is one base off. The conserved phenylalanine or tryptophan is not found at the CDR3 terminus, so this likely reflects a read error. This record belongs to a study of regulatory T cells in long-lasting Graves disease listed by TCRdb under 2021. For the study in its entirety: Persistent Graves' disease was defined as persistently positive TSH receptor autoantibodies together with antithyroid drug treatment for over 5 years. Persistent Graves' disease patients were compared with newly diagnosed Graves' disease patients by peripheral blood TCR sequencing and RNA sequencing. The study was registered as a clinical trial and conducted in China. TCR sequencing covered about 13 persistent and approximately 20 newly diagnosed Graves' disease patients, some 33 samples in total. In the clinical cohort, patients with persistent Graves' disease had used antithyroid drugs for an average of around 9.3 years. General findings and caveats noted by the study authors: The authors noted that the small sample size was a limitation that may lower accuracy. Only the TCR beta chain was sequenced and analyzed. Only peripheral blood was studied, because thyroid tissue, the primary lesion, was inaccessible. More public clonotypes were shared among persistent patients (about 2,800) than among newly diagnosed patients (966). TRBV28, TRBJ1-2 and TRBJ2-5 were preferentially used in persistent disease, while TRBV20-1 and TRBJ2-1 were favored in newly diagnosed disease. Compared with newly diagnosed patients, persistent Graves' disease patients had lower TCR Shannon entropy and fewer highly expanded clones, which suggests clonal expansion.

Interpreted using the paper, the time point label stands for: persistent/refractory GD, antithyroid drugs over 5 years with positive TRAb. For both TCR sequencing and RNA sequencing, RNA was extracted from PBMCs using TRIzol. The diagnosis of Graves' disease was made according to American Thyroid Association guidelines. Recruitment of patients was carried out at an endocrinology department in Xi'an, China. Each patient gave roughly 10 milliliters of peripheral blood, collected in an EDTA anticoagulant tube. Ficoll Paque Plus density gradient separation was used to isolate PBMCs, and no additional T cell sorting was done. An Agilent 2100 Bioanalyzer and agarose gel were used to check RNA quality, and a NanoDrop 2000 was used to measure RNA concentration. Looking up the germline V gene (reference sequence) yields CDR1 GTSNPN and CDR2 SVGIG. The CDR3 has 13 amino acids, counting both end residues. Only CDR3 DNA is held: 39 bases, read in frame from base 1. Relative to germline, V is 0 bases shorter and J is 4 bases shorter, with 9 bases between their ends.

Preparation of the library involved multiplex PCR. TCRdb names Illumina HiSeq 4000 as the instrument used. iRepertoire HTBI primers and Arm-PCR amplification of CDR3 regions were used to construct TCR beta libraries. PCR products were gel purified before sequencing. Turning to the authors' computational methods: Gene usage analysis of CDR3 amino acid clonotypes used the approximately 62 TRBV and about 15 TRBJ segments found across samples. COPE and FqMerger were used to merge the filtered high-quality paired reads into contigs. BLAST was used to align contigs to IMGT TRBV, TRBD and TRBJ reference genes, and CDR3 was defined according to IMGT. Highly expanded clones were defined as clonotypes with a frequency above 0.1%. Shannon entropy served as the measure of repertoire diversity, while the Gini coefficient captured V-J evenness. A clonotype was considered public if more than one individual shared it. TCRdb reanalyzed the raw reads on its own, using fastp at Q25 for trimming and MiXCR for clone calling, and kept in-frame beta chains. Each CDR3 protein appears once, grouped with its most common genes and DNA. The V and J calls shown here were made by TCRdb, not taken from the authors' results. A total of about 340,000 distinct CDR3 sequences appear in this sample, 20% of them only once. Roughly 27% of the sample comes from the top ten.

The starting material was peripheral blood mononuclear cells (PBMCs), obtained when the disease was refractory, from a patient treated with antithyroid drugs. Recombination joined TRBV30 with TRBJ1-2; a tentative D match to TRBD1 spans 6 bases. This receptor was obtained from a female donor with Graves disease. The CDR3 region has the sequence CAWSVGRGYGYTL. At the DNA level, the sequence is TGTGCCTGGAGTGTTGGCAGGGGCTATGGCTACACCCTC.